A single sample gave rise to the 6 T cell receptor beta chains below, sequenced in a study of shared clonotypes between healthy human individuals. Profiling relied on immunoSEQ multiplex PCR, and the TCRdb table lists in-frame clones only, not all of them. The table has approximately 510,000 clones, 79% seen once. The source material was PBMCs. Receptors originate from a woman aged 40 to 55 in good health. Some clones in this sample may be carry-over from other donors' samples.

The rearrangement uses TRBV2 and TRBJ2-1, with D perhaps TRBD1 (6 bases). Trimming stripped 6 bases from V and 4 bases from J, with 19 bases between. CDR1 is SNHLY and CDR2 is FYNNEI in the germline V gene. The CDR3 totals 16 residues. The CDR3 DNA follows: TGTGCCAGCAGACGGGGACAATCGGGGTGGTACAATGAGCAGTTCTTC. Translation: CASRRGQSGWYNEQFF.

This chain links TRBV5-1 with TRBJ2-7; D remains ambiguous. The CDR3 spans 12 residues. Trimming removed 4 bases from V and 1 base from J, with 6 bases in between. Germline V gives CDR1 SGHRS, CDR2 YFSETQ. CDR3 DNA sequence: TGCGCCAGCAGCGTGGGGTCCTACGAGCAGTACTTC. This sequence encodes CASSVGSYEQYF.

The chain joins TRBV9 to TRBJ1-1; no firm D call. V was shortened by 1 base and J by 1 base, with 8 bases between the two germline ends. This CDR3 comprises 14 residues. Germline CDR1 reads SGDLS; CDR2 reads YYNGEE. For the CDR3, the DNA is TGTGCCAGCAGCGTACAAACAGCGAACACTGAAGCTTTCTTT. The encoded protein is CASSVQTANTEAFF. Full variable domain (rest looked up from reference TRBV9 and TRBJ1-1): DSGVTQTPKHLITATGQRVTLRCSPRSGDLSVYWYQQSLDQGLQFLIQYYNGEERAKGNILERFSAQQFPDLHSELNLSSLELGDSALYFCASSVQTANTEAFFGQGTRLTVV.

In DNA form, the CDR3 reads TGTGCCAGCAGCTTAGATCGGTCTAGCGGGAGGGACAATGAGCAGTTCTTC. It encodes CASSLDRSSGRDNEQFF. V and J are TRBV11-2 and TRBJ2-1; 12 bases are a match to TRBD2. This CDR3 region has 17 residues. The germline gives CDR1 SGHAT, CDR2 FQNNGV. Trimming cost V 0 bases and J 5 bases; bases outside gene matches: 5.

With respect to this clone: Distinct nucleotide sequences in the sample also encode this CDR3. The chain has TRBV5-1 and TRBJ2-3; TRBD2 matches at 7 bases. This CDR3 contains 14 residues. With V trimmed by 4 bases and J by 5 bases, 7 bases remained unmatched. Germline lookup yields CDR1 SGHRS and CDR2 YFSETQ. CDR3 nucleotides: TGCGCCAGCAGCCTGGGCGGGAGTGGAGATACGCAGTATTTT. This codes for CASSLGGSGDTQYF.

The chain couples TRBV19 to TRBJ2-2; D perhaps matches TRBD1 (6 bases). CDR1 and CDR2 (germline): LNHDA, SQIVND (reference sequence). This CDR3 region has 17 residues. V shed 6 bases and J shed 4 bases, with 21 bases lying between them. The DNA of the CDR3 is TGTGCCAGTAGGCTAGGGATAACAGGGAAGGGCACCGGGGAGCTGTTTTTT. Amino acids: CASRLGITGKGTGELFF.